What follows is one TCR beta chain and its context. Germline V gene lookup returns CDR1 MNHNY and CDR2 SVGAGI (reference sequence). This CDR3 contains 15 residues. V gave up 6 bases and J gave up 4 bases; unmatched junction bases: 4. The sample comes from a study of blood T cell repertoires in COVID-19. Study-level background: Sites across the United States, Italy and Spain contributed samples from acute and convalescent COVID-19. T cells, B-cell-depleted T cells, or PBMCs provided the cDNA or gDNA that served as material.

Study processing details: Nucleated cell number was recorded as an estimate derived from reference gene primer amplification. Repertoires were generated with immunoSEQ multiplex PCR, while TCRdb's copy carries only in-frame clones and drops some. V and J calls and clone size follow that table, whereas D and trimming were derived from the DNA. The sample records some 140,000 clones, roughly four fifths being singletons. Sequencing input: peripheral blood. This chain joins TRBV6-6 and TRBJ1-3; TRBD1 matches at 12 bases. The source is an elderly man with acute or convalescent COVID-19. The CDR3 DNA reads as TGTGCCAGCAGGCGGGACAGGGGGCTGGGAAACACCATATATTTT. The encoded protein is CASRRDRGLGNTIYF.